The 10 T cell receptor beta chains in this list originate from one sample, sequenced in a study of blood T cell repertoires in COVID-19. Here immunoSEQ multiplex PCR was the method, and the copy in TCRdb shows in-frame clones only, minus some. In the table there are about 200,000 clones, 85% of which are singletons. The sequenced sample was peripheral blood. The receptor set was obtained from a man aged 55 to 70 with COVID-19, enrolled during active disease.

The V call is TRBV11-2, the J call TRBJ1-2, with D uncertain. The CDR3 loop spans 12 amino acids. Germline assignment: CDR1 SGHAT and CDR2 FQNNGV. V lost 5 bases to trimming and J lost 10 bases, with 14 bases between them. CDR3 sequence reads: CASSLNYRLYTF. CDR3 DNA: TGTGCCAGCAGCCTAAACTATCGGCTCTACACCTTC.

V usage is TRBV18 and J usage is TRBJ1-1, with D hard to call. In germline, CDR1 is KGHSH, CDR2 LQKENI. CDR3 length: 15 residues. Trimming stripped 0 bases from V and 1 base from J, with 9 bases between. The CDR3 nucleotides read TGTGCCAGCTCACCACCGATGAGGCCGAACACTGAAGCTTTCTTT. Protein: CASSPPMRPNTEAFF.

This clone was detected a few times. The CDR3 sequence: CASSSQGTNTEAFF. The CDR3, as DNA: TGTGCCAGCAGCTCACAGGGCACGAACACTGAAGCTTTCTTT. V gene TRBV11-2 combines with J gene TRBJ1-1; tentatively, D is TRBD1 (6 bases). Trimming took off 4 bases at V and 1 base at J, with 10 bases between the two ends. CDR1 is SGHAT and CDR2 is FQNNGV in the germline V gene. This CDR3 region has 14 residues.

The chain uses TRBV9 and TRBJ2-7; tentative D call: TRBD2 (6 bases). Germline CDR1 and CDR2: SGDLS and YYNGEE. The CDR3 runs to 16 residues. V was shortened by 0 bases and J by 0 bases, with 13 bases between the two germline ends. The CDR3 DNA is TGTGCCAGCAGCGTAGATGAACGGGGGAGCTCCTACGAGCAGTACTTC. Amino acid sequence: CASSVDERGSSYEQYF.

This chain connects TRBV4-3 to TRBJ1-1, with D perhaps TRBD1 (5 bases). Germline V gives CDR1 LGHNA, CDR2 YSLEER. The germline V and J ends were trimmed by 1 base and 0 bases, with 12 bases remaining between them. The CDR3 has 16 amino acids. The CDR3 loop reads CASSQVPGGVNTEAFF. The CDR3 nucleotides are TGCGCCAGCAGCCAAGTCCCGGGGGGGGTGAACACTGAAGCTTTCTTT.

This chain uses TRBV13 with TRBJ1-2; D unresolved. The CDR3 covers 11 residues. Germline V gene data show CDR1 as PRHDT and CDR2 as FYEKMQ (reference sequence). Trimming shortened V by 5 bases and J by 3 bases, and 4 bases separated the two germline ends. CDR3 in DNA: TGTGCCAGCAGCCGTGACTATGGCTACACCTTC. It specifies CASSRDYGYTF.

The V gene is TRBV5-1, the J gene TRBJ2-5; D ambiguous. Looked up from germline, CDR1 is SGHRS and CDR2 is YFSETQ. This CDR3 has 12 amino acids. Trimming removed 2 bases at V and 2 bases at J, with 4 bases between. CDR3 sequence reads: CASSLIQETQYF. Here the CDR3 DNA reads TGCGCCAGCAGCTTAATACAAGAGACCCAGTACTTC. Drawing the rest from reference TRBV5-1 and TRBJ2-5, the complete variable domain is KAGVTQTPRYLIKTRGQQVTLSCSPISGHRSVSWYQQTPGQGLQFLFEYFSETQRNKGNFPGRFSGRQFSNSRSEMNVSTLELGDSALYLCASSLIQETQYFGPGTRLLVL.

The chain has TRBV4-1 and TRBJ2-7; no definite D call. V lost 1 base, J lost 0 bases, and 10 bases lay in between. The CDR3 sequence is 15 residues long. Germline V gives CDR1 MGHRA, CDR2 YSYEKL. The CDR3 nucleotides read TGCGCCAGCAGCCAAGGATGGAGTGTCTCCTACGAGCAGTACTTC. Translation gives CASSQGWSVSYEQYF.

The count of this clone is one. The V gene is TRBV18, the J gene TRBJ2-6; 9 nucleotides align to TRBD1. This CDR3 has 18 residues. CDR1 KGHSH and CDR2 LQKENI come from the germline V gene. Trimming cost V 5 bases and J 4 bases; bases outside gene matches: 12. The CDR3 spells CASSFRTGVGAGANVLTF. As DNA, the CDR3 is TGTGCCAGCTCATTTCGGACAGGGGTCGGAGCCGGGGCCAACGTCCTGACTTTC.

The V gene is TRBV6-6, the J gene TRBJ2-1, with 11 bases that match TRBD2. The CDR3 contains 14 residues. Looked up from germline, CDR1 is MNHNY and CDR2 is SVGAGI (reference sequence). V was pared by 6 bases and J by 9 bases, with 7 bases of the junction left unmatched. CDR3 nucleotides: TGTGCCAGCAGAACTAGCGGGAGTGGTGGTGAGCAGTTCTTC. This translates into CASRTSGSGGEQFF.